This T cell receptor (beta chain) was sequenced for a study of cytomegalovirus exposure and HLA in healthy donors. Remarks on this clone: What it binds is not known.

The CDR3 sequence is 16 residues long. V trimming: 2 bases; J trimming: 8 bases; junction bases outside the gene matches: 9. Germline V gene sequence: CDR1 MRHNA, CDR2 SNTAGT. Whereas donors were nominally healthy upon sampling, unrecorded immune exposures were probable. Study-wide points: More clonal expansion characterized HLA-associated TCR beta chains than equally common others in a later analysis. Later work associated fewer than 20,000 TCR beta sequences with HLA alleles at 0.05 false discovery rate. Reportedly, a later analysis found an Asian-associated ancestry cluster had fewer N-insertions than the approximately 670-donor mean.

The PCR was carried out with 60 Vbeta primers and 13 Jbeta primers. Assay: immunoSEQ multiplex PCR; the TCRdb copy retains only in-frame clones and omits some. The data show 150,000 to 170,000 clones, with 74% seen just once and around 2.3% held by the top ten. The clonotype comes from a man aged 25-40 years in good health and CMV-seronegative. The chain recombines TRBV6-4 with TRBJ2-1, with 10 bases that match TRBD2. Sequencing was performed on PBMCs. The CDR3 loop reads CASSDRKRGGLDEQFF. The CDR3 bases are TGTGCCAGCAGTGACAGAAAGCGGGGGGGCCTCGATGAGCAGTTCTTC.